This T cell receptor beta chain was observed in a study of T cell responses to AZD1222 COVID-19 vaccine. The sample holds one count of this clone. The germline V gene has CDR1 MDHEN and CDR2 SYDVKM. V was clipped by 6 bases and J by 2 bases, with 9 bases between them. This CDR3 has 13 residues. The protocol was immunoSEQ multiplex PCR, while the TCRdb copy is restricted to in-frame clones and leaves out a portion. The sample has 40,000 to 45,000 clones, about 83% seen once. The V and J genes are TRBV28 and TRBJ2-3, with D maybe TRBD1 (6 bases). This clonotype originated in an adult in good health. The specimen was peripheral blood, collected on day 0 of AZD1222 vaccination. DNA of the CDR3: TGTGCCAGCAGCACAGGGCCCACAGATACGCAGTATTTT. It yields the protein CASSTGPTDTQYF.